This T cell receptor (beta chain) was profiled in a study of CD8 T cells in ankylosing spondylitis. The table lists this clonotype with a few counts. Its matching antigen is unknown. The V segment lost 6 bases and the J segment 3 bases; nucleotides outside the gene matches: 11. The CDR3 is 16 residues long. MiXCR was run by TCRdb on the 5' RACE reads, yielding one entry per CDR3 protein. The data contain around 300,000 distinct CDR3 sequences, approximately 14% of them seen just once; the ten biggest clones take up around 1%. Study-wide findings and caveats: A CD8+ phenotype characterized the disease-linked clones, which were relatively rare in peripheral blood. A TCR beta motif of eight highly homologous variants appeared characteristic of ankylosing spondylitis blood. Both synovial fluid and blood in reactive arthritis had previously been reported to carry some motif variants.

Material for sequencing was blood, either unsorted or a sorted T cell fraction (not recorded which). The chain couples TRBV12-3 or TRBV12-4 to TRBJ2-7; 10 bases map to TRBD1. The sequence derives from a male donor with ankylosing spondylitis or in good health (not recorded which). Here the CDR3 DNA reads TGTGCCAGCAGCTTGACAGGGGGCTCGATGGGCTACGAGCAGTACTTC. This sequence encodes CASSLTGGSMGYEQYF.